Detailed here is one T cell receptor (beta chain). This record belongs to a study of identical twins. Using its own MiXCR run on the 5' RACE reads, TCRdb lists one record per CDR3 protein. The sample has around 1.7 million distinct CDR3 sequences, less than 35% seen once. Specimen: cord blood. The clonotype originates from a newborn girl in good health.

CDR3 sequence: CASSLSRSNEKLFF. The CDR3 region has the DNA TGCGCCAGCAGCTTATCCAGATCTAATGAAAAACTGTTTTTT. This chain links TRBV5-1 with TRBJ1-4; D call uncertain. The CDR3 runs 14 residues. V lost 2 bases and J lost 3, with 8 bases in between. Germline CDR1 SGHRS, CDR2 YFSETQ.